These 27 T cell receptor beta chains originate from one sample sequenced in a study of T cells in Graves' hyperthyroidism and ophthalmopathy. Amplification of TCR beta CDR3 regions was performed using RNA transcripts as template. With the HTBI primer set, the TCR CDR3 went through a first round of RT-PCR. One entry per CDR3 protein, called by TCRdb with MiXCR from the multiplex PCR reads. The data show about 210,000 distinct CDR3 sequences, 17% seen once. The sample was blood. The receptors come from a man aged 50 or older with Graves' hyperthyroidism.

Turning to this clonotype: This may be a read error: a much more frequent sequence differs by one nucleotide. The conserved phenylalanine or tryptophan is not found at the CDR3 terminus, so this likely reflects a read error. The genes are TRBV18 and TRBJ2-7, with 10 bases aligning to TRBD2. The V gene end was trimmed by 3 bases and the J gene end by 5 bases; junction bases not matched to a gene: 4. Germline CDR1 is KGHSH and CDR2 is LQKENI. This CDR3 has 14 residues. The CDR3 region is CASSPLAGAHEQYL. CDR3 coding DNA: TGTGCCAGCTCACCCCTAGCGGGAGCCCACGAGCAGTACCTC.

This clonotype was seen many times. This chain uses TRBV20-1 with TRBJ2-7; D is undetermined. CDR3 length: 11 amino acids. Deletions cut 1 base from V and 3 bases from J, with 4 bases between. Germline assignment: CDR1 DFQATT and CDR2 SNEGSKA (reference sequence). The chain's CDR3 is CSARVGYEQYF. The CDR3 DNA reads TGCAGTGCTAGAGTGGGCTACGAGCAGTACTTC.

In its sample, this clonotype was seen a few times. The V call is TRBV5-5, the J call TRBJ2-1, with D perhaps matching TRBD2 (6 bases). The CDR3 is 16 residues long. The V gene lost 4 bases and the J gene lost 0 bases, with 14 bases spanning the gap. Germline V CDR1 and CDR2: SGHKS, YYEKEE (reference sequence). The DNA for the CDR3 is TGTGCCAGCAGCGACGCCGGCGGGATCTCCTACAATGAGCAGTTCTTC. As protein: CASSDAGGISYNEQFF.

There are many counts of this clonotype. The genes are TRBV30 and TRBJ2-6, with D uncertain. Germline assignment: CDR1 GTSNPN and CDR2 SVGIG (reference sequence). Deletions cut 5 bases from V and 1 base from J, with 9 bases between. CDR3 length: 14 amino acids. The CDR3, as DNA: TGTGCCTGGGGCCAAGGGTCTGGGGCCAACGTCCTGACTTTC. It codes for CAWGQGSGANVLTF.

This clonotype was detected ten times or more. The V call is TRBV7-3, the J call TRBJ2-3; TRBD2 agrees at 7 bases. The CDR3 has 16 residues. V was clipped by 3 bases and J by 1 base; unmatched bases: 7. CDR1 is SGHTA and CDR2 is FQGTGA in the germline V gene. CDR3 residues: CASSFRPSGRTDTQYF. The CDR3 coding sequence is TGTGCCAGCAGCTTCCGTCCTAGCGGCCGCACAGATACGCAGTATTTT.

In this sample, this clonotype turned up many times. The chain couples TRBV20-1 to TRBJ2-1; a possible D gene is TRBD2 (6 bases). Germline V gene sequence: CDR1 DFQATT, CDR2 SNEGSKA (reference sequence). This CDR3 region has 16 residues. Trimming stripped 0 bases from V and 2 bases from J, with 14 bases between. CDR3 coding DNA: TGCAGTGCTAGAGATGGGAATAGCGGAGCCTACAATGAGCAGTTCTTC. Its translation is CSARDGNSGAYNEQFF.

The J gene is TRBJ2-2, the V gene TRBV6-2 or TRBV6-3, with 8 bases matching TRBD1. Germline assignment: CDR1 MNHEY and CDR2 SVGEGT. V shed 2 bases, J shed 3 bases, and the junction held 14 bases outside the gene matches. CDR3 length equals 19 residues. The CDR3 DNA reads as TGTGCCAGCAGTTACAGGTGGGACAGGAACCTAAGGGACACCGGGGAGCTGTTTTTT. Translated, it gives CASSYRWDRNLRDTGELFF.

This clonotype was recorded at least ten times. This chain connects TRBV2 to TRBJ2-3; TRBD1 aligns across 10 bases. The CDR3 sequence is 15 residues long. Germline V gene sequence: CDR1 SNHLY, CDR2 FYNNEI. Germline trimming cut 3 bases from V and 4 bases from J; bases unmatched to any gene: 4. CDR3 sequence reads: CASSDWTGGPDTQYF. CDR3 coding DNA: TGTGCCAGCAGTGATTGGACAGGGGGGCCAGATACGCAGTATTTT.

This clonotype was found many times. V is TRBV7-2 and J is TRBJ1-4, with 7 bases fitting TRBD1. The V segment lost 3 bases and the J segment 4 bases; nucleotides outside the gene matches: 5. CDR1 and CDR2 (germline): SGHTA, FQGNSA. The CDR3 runs 15 residues. CDR3 region: CASSLTGQFNEKLFF. The DNA for the CDR3 is TGTGCCAGCAGCTTGACGGGACAGTTTAATGAAAAACTGTTTTTT.

The genes are TRBV7-3 and TRBJ2-3; D uncertain. The germline V gene has CDR1 SGHTA and CDR2 FQGTGA. The germline V and J ends were trimmed by 3 bases and 6 bases, with 13 bases remaining between them. The CDR3 is 14 amino acids. CDR3 bases: TGTGCCAGCAGCTTGGGCCTCCTGACGGATACGCAGTATTTT. Translation: CASSLGLLTDTQYF.

This clonotype was seen many times. The chain couples TRBV4-1 to TRBJ2-7, with TRBD2 matching over 9 bases. Per germline, CDR1 MGHRA and CDR2 YSYEKL. This CDR3 has 16 residues. Losses at the gene ends were 0 bases for V and 3 bases for J; bases not matched to a gene: 6. CDR3: CASSQDRLAGRYEQYF. The CDR3 region has the DNA TGCGCCAGCAGCCAAGATCGGCTAGCGGGACGCTACGAGCAGTACTTC.

This clonotype was seen repeatedly, ten times or more. The CDR3 loop is CASSDYRGQPQHF. DNA for the CDR3: TGTGCCAGCTCAGACTACAGGGGTCAGCCCCAGCATTTT. The rearrangement uses TRBV18 and TRBJ1-5; 7 bases line up with TRBD1. V dropped 5 bases and J dropped 6; count of bases not matched to a gene: 4. Germline CDR1 KGHSH, CDR2 LQKENI. The length of the CDR3 is 13 residues.

The V call is TRBV7-3, the J call TRBJ2-1; D might be TRBD1 (5 bases). The germline gives CDR1 SGHTA, CDR2 FQGTGA. V was shortened by 1 base and J by 7 bases, with 14 bases between the two germline ends. This CDR3 spans 15 amino acids. CDR3 amino acids: CASSLKGATRNEQFF. The CDR3 DNA reads TGTGCCAGCAGCTTAAAAGGGGCTACTCGGAATGAGCAGTTCTTC.

This clonotype showed up many times. The rearrangement links TRBV18 to TRBJ1-1; possible D gene TRBD1, 6 bases. CDR1 and CDR2 (germline): KGHSH, LQKENI. Trimming left V 2 bases short and J 2 bases short, with 12 bases between. This CDR3 has 15 amino acids. The DNA of the CDR3 is TGTGCCAGCTCACCAGTGACAGGACTTAACACTGAAGCTTTCTTT. Encoded protein: CASSPVTGLNTEAFF. Combining the CDR3 with reference TRBV18 and TRBJ1-1 gives the whole variable domain NAGVMQNPRHLVRRRGQEARLRCSPMKGHSHVYWYRQLPEEGLKFMVYLQKENIIDESGMPKERFSAEFPKEGPSILRIQQVVRGDSAAYFCASSPVTGLNTEAFFGQGTRLTVV.

This clonotype has only a few counts. The J gene is TRBJ2-2, the V gene TRBV12-3 or TRBV12-4; a weak D match, TRBD2 (6 bases). V was cut by 6 bases and J by 7 bases, with 18 bases left in between. This CDR3 is built from 15 residues. This chain's CDR3 is CASRSSGTSGGELFF. CDR3 in DNA: TGTGCCAGCAGGTCCTCCGGGACTTCAGGCGGGGAGCTGTTTTTT.

Ten or more counts support this clonotype. The rearrangement links TRBV7-6 to TRBJ2-1; TRBD2 matches at 13 bases. V dropped 4 bases and J dropped 15; count of bases not matched to a gene: 6. Germline V gene data show CDR1 as SGHVS and CDR2 as FNYEAQ. CDR3 size: 13 residues. Here the CDR3 reads CASSSGLAGELFF. The CDR3 nucleotides are TGTGCCAGCAGCTCTGGACTAGCGGGGGAACTGTTCTTC. Based on the CDR3 plus reference TRBV7-6 and TRBJ2-1, the full variable domain is GAGVSQSPRYKVTKRGQDVALRCDPISGHVSLYWYRQALGQGPEFLTYFNYEAQQDKSGLPNDRFSAERPEGSISTLTIQRTEQRDSAMYRCASSSGLAGELFFGPGTRLTVL.

This clonotype was seen repeatedly, ten times or more. This chain uses TRBV2 with TRBJ1-5, with unresolved D. The germline gives CDR1 SNHLY, CDR2 FYNNEI. The CDR3 is 13 amino acids. V was shortened by 5 bases and J by 5 bases, with 10 bases between the two germline ends. The CDR3 sequence is CASSLSAYQPQHF. The CDR3 DNA sequence: TGTGCCAGCAGTCTCTCCGCGTATCAGCCCCAGCATTTT.

This clonotype was found a few times. V gene TRBV29-1 combines with J gene TRBJ2-1; D gene uncertain. CDR1 is SQVTM, CDR2 ANQGSEA, per germline. The CDR3 sequence is 13 residues long. V lost 2 bases, J lost 5 bases, and 10 bases lay in between. CDR3 sequence: CSVESWQNNEQFF. CDR3 nucleotide sequence: TGCAGCGTTGAAAGTTGGCAGAACAATGAGCAGTTCTTC.

The CDR3 sequence is CASSPGLVDEQFF. The CDR3 DNA reads as TGTGCCAGCAGTCCTGGACTAGTCGATGAGCAGTTCTTC. J is TRBJ2-1 and V is TRBV28, with 7 bases that match TRBD2. The V segment lost 5 bases and the J segment 8 bases; nucleotides outside the gene matches: 6. The CDR3 extends over 13 amino acids. Germline CDR1 and CDR2: MDHEN and SYDVKM. The entire variable domain, with the rest obtained from reference TRBV28 and TRBJ2-1, is as follows: DVKVTQSSRYLVKRTGEKVFLECVQDMDHENMFWYRQDPGLGLRLIYFSYDVKMKEKGDIPEGYSVSREKKERFSLILESASTNQTSMYLCASSPGLVDEQFFGPGTRLTVL.

This chain joins TRBV18 and TRBJ1-4, with D possibly matching TRBD1 (5 bases). V was cut by 3 bases and J by 2 bases, with 7 bases left in between. The CDR3 is 14 residues long. Germline V lookup: CDR1 KGHSH, CDR2 LQKENI. The CDR3 protein is CASSPGRTNEKLFF. CDR3 DNA sequence: TGTGCCAGCTCACCGGGACGGACTAATGAAAAACTGTTTTTT.

This chain joins TRBV28 and TRBJ2-7, with TRBD1 matching 7 bases. The V gene's germline CDR1 is MDHEN and CDR2 SYDVKM. This CDR3 is built from 16 residues. Losses at the gene ends were 9 bases for V and 6 bases for J; bases not matched to a gene: 20. CDR3 nucleotide sequence: TGTGCCAGTCATCCTAGGACAGGCTTGGTCTGGGGCGAGCAGTACTTC. The encoded protein is CASHPRTGLVWGEQYF. The variable domain in full, completed from reference TRBV28 and TRBJ2-7, reads DVKVTQSSRYLVKRTGEKVFLECVQDMDHENMFWYRQDPGLGLRLIYFSYDVKMKEKGDIPEGYSVSREKKERFSLILESASTNQTSMYLCASHPRTGLVWGEQYFGPGTRLTVT.

The chain combines TRBV15 with TRBJ1-1; D perhaps matches TRBD1 (6 bases). Germline values: CDR1 LNHNV, CDR2 YYDKDF (reference sequence). This CDR3 is built from 16 residues. Trimming shortened V by 0 bases and J by 7 bases, and 18 bases separated the two germline ends. CDR3 loop: CATSRDLLMRGGEAFF. DNA for the CDR3: TGTGCCACCAGCAGAGATCTTTTGATGAGGGGGGGTGAAGCTTTCTTT.

This clonotype was seen more than once but under ten times. This chain connects TRBV4-3 to TRBJ2-7; TRBD1 matches 8 bases. The CDR3 is 16 amino acids. Germline CDR1 LGHNA, CDR2 YSLEER. V was pared by 0 bases and J by 2 bases, with 6 bases of the junction left unmatched. This CDR3 is CASSQELQGATYEQYF. The DNA for the CDR3 is TGCGCCAGCAGCCAAGAATTGCAGGGGGCCACCTACGAGCAGTACTTC.

This clonotype showed up many times. V gene TRBV20-1 combines with J gene TRBJ2-1, with D possibly being TRBD1 (6 bases). Trimming shortened V by 3 bases and J by 3 bases, and 12 bases separated the two germline ends. CDR3 length: 14 residues. Germline CDR1 and CDR2: DFQATT and SNEGSKA (reference sequence). Here the CDR3 reads CSASIRGRYNEQFF. The DNA of the CDR3 is TGCAGTGCTAGCATCAGGGGCCGCTACAATGAGCAGTTCTTC.

The chain has TRBV20-1 and TRBJ2-1; perhaps TRBD1 as D (6 bases). The CDR3 spans 13 residues. V gave up 3 bases and J gave up 4 bases, with 10 bases separating them. Germline loops: CDR1 DFQATT, CDR2 SNEGSKA (reference sequence). The CDR3 here is CSASPDRYNEQFF. The CDR3 region has the DNA TGCAGTGCTAGCCCAGACAGGTACAATGAGCAGTTCTTC.

This clonotype was counted many times. The chain joins TRBV9 to TRBJ2-7; 8 bases are a match to TRBD2. CDR1 SGDLS and CDR2 YYNGEE come from the germline V gene. The CDR3 runs 14 residues. Trimming cost V 4 bases and J 5 bases; bases outside gene matches: 8. CDR3 bases: TGTGCCAGCAGCTCCAGCGGGAGAGGCGACGAGCAGTACTTC. The encoded protein is CASSSSGRGDEQYF.

In its sample, this clonotype was seen a few times. The V and J genes are TRBV14 and TRBJ2-2; 10 nucleotides line up with TRBD2. V was pared by 3 bases and J by 2 bases, with 9 bases of the junction left unmatched. The germline V gene encodes CDR1 SGHDN and CDR2 FVKESK. The CDR3 length is 18 residues. The CDR3 loop reads CASSHRTSGGYNTGELFF. CDR3 DNA sequence: TGTGCCAGCAGCCATCGGACTAGCGGAGGTTACAACACCGGGGAGCTGTTTTTT.